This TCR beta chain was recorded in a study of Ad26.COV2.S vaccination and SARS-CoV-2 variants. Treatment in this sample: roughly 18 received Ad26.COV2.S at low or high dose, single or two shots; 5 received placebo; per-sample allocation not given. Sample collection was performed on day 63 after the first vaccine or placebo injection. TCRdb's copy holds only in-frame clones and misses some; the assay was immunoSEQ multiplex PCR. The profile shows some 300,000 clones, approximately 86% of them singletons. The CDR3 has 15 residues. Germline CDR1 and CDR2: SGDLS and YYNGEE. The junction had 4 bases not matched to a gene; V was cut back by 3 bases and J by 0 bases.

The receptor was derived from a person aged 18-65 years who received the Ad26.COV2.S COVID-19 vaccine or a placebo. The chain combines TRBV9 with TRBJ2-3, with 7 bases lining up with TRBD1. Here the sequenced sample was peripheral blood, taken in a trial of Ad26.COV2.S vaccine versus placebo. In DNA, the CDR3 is TGTGCCAGCAGCGATCCGGGACAGAGCACAGATACGCAGTATTTT. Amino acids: CASSDPGQSTDTQYF.